This T cell receptor beta chain was recovered during a study of blood T cell repertoires in COVID-19. The protocol was immunoSEQ multiplex PCR, while the TCRdb copy is restricted to in-frame clones and leaves out a portion. The sample has some 190,000 clones; around 88% are singletons. V dropped 5 bases and J dropped 7 bases, with 21 bases sitting between them. CDR1 is SGHTA and CDR2 is FQGNSA in the germline V gene. The length of the CDR3 is 16 residues. The chain has TRBV7-2 and TRBJ2-1; possibly TRBD1 for D (7 bases). Sequenced: peripheral blood. The clonotype originates from a man younger than 35 with active or convalescent COVID-19. The DNA of the CDR3 is TGTGCCAGCAGCCCGATAGTCGGAGGGGGCAAGAATGAGCAGTTCTTC. Protein: CASSPIVGGGKNEQFF.